These T cell receptor beta chains were read from a single sample in a study of blood T cells in healthy people across ages. TCRdb reanalysed the 5' RACE reads using MiXCR and keeps one entry per CDR3 protein. Of 1 million or so distinct CDR3 sequences in the sample, roughly 24% were seen once. The sample was also reused in another study, on T cells of mothers and their children.

Sequenced material: blood. These receptors came from a girl between 2 and 10 years old in good health. Each CDR3 is given with its conserved first and last residue. D genes are given only for firm matches. Rows may omit the clone size; those that give it use once, few, many or a size class.

v_call	d_call	cdr3_length	clone_size	j_call	cdr3_aa	cdr3_nt
TRBV29-1	NA	13	few	TRBJ2-1	CSVAKILGYEQFF	TGCAGCGTGGCGAAAATTCTTGGCTATGAGCAGTTCTTC
TRBV4-1	TRBD2	16	NA	TRBJ2-2	CASSPLAGGLGGELFF	TGCGCCAGCAGCCCACTAGCGGGAGGGCTCGGCGGGGAGCTGTTTTTT
TRBV6-2/TRBV6-3	TRBD2	15	NA	TRBJ2-1	CASSYVSGGLPEQFF	TGTGCCAGCAGTTACGTTAGCGGGGGACTCCCCGAGCAGTTCTTC
TRBV9	NA	14	NA	TRBJ2-5	CASSPLDPRETQYF	TGTGCCAGCAGCCCCTTGGACCCGAGGGAGACCCAGTACTTC
TRBV9	NA	15	few	TRBJ2-7	CASSVGGAGTHEQYF	TGTGCCAGCAGCGTAGGAGGGGCAGGTACCCACGAGCAGTACTTC
TRBV29-1	NA	11	few	TRBJ2-3	CSVPRGDTQYF	TGCAGCGTTCCCCGTGGAGATACGCAGTATTTT
TRBV7-2	NA	15	few	TRBJ1-5	CASSLAGWHNQPQHF	TGTGCCAGCAGCTTAGCGGGGTGGCACAATCAGCCCCAGCATTTT
TRBV15	NA	12	NA	TRBJ1-2	CATSFVNYGYTF	TGTGCCACCAGCTTCGTTAACTATGGCTACACCTTC
TRBV20-1	NA	15	NA	TRBJ2-1	CSATRPIKSYNEQFF	TGCAGTGCTACCCGACCAATAAAATCGTACAATGAGCAGTTCTTC
TRBV12-3/TRBV12-4	NA	14	once	TRBJ2-3	CASSNLFDTDTQYF	TGTGCCAGCAGTAATTTATTCGACACAGATACGCAGTATTTT
TRBV4-2	NA	13	NA	TRBJ2-1	CASSQGTGTTQFF	TGTGCCAGCAGCCAAGGTACAGGGACTACACAGTTCTTC
TRBV29-1	TRBD1	14	few	TRBJ2-7	CSVEPGQGRYEQYF	TGCAGCGTTGAGCCGGGACAGGGGAGGTACGAGCAGTACTTC
TRBV29-1	NA	13	NA	TRBJ2-7	CGVGGRVSYEQYF	TGCGGCGTTGGCGGCAGGGTTTCCTACGAGCAGTACTTC
TRBV10-2	NA	14	NA	TRBJ2-1	CASSDSEIGAEQFF	TGCGCCAGCAGTGATTCCGAGATAGGTGCTGAGCAGTTCTTC
TRBV9	TRBD2	15	NA	TRBJ2-5	CASSVAGGRGETQYF	TGTGCCAGCAGCGTCGCGGGGGGCCGAGGAGAGACCCAGTACTTC
TRBV6-1	NA	20	NA	TRBJ2-5	CASLPPPRFQQGDELETQYF	TGTGCCAGCCTGCCACCTCCCAGGTTCCAGCAGGGAGATGAGTTGGAGACCCAGTACTTC
TRBV7-2	NA	14	NA	TRBJ2-7	CASSSPGLSNEQYF	TGTGCCAGCAGCTCACCGGGACTGAGTAACGAGCAGTACTTC
TRBV6-5	NA	15	few	TRBJ1-2	CASSYSETYMGGYTF	TGTGCCAGCAGTTACTCGGAGACCTACATGGGAGGCTACACCTTC
TRBV5-1	NA	14	few	TRBJ1-2	CASSPGWFDYGYTF	TGCGCCAGCAGCCCCGGGTGGTTCGACTATGGCTACACCTTC
TRBV5-1	NA	14	NA	TRBJ1-2	CASSSAWGGYGYTF	TGCGCCAGCAGCTCGGCATGGGGGGGCTATGGCTACACCTTC
TRBV6-1	TRBD1	14	NA	TRBJ2-3	CASNRDSVPDTQYF	TGTGCCAGCAACCGGGACAGTGTCCCAGATACGCAGTATTTT
TRBV5-6	NA	15	NA	TRBJ2-2	CASSLWGKDTGELFF	TGTGCCAGCAGCTTATGGGGGAAGGACACCGGGGAGCTGTTTTTT
TRBV27	NA	15	NA	TRBJ2-1	CASSWWVGGRNEQFF	TGTGCCAGCAGTTGGTGGGTCGGGGGTCGAAATGAGCAGTTCTTC
TRBV4-1	NA	13	few	TRBJ2-5	CASSQPAQETQYF	TGCGCCAGCAGCCAACCCGCCCAAGAGACCCAGTACTTC
TRBV2	TRBD1	12	few	TRBJ2-4	CASRDRADIQYF	TGTGCCAGCCGGGACAGGGCAGACATTCAGTACTTC